This TCR beta chain appears in the sequencing data of a study of T cell changes during pregnancy in multiple sclerosis. The CDR3 is 14 residues long. The germline gives CDR1 SQVTM, CDR2 ANQGSEA. The V and J ends lost 5 bases and 6 bases, in that order; junction bases with no gene match: 10. This clone was observed once. Libraries were prepared by immunoSEQ multiplex PCR; TCRdb keeps only in-frame clonotypes and omits some of them. The sample shows under 75,000 clones, around nine tenths of them seen only once. V gene TRBV29-1 combines with J gene TRBJ2-1; 7 nucleotides match TRBD2. This receptor was identified in a female donor in good health, enrolled as a control in a pregnancy study. This material consisted of peripheral blood, taken in the third trimester of pregnancy. The CDR3 spells CSVLGLVSSNEQFF. DNA for the CDR3: TGCAGCGTTCTCGGACTAGTTTCTTCCAATGAGCAGTTCTTC.